Given below is one T cell receptor (beta chain) in context. Its antigen is unknown. This record belongs to a study of CXCR3-negative and CXCR3-positive naive CD8 T cells. Study findings and constraints: Memory CD8+ cells showed much lower diversity, while both naive subsets displayed comparably high diversity.

The CDR3 sequence is 17 residues long. The germline CDR1 and CDR2 sequences are MNHEY and SVGAGI. Through 5' RACE with UMI labels, the TRB cDNA libraries were prepared. TCRdb reanalyzed the 5' RACE reads and collapses them to one entry per CDR3 protein, without DNA. The sample includes some 67,000 distinct CDR3 sequences. The chain links TRBV6-5 to TRBJ2-4. The sequence derives from a human donor in good health. Some clones in this sample may be carry-over from other donors' samples. Sequencing was performed on naive CXCR3- CD8+ T cells from blood. The sample's subset: CD45RO-CCR7+CD27+CD95- naive CD8+ T cells lacking CXCR3 (TNR3-). The CDR3 is CASSQDAGGLAKNIQYF.